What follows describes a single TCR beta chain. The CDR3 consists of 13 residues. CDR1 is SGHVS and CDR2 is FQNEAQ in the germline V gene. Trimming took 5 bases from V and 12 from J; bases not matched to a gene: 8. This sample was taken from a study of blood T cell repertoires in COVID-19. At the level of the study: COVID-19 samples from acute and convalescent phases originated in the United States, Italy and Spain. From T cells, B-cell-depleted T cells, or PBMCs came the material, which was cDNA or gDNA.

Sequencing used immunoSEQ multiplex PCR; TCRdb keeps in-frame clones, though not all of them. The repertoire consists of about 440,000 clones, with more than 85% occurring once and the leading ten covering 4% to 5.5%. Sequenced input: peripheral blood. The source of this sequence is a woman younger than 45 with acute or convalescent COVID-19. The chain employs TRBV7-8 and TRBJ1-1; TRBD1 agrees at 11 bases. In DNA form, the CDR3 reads TGTGCCAGCAGCATCCCGGGACAGGGGGGGCCTTTCTTT. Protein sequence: CASSIPGQGGPFF.